The rows below give T cell receptor beta chains drawn from one sample of a study of blood T cell repertoires in COVID-19. Clones were read by immunoSEQ multiplex PCR, and TCRdb kept only the in-frame ones, dropping some. The table shows over 80,000 clones, with around 90% occurring only once. Sequenced input: peripheral blood. These receptor sequences come from a man aged 65 to 79 with acute or convalescent COVID-19. The CDR3 runs from the conserved cysteine through the conserved F or W. The D gene is left open where the match is weak. Clone size is stated in some rows and not others, as once, few, many or a class when expanded.

CDR3 DNA: TGTGCCTGGACTAGCGGGGGACTGGGAAAGACCCAGTACTTC; CDR3 protein: CAWTSGGLGKTQYF; V gene: TRBV30; CDR3 length: 14; J gene: TRBJ2-5; D gene: TRBD2; clone size: -
CDR3 DNA: TGTGCCACCAGTGATTTCGGGTCTAGCGGGGGCCCCGAGCAGTTCTTC; CDR3 protein: CATSDFGSSGGPEQFF; V gene: TRBV24-1; CDR3 length: 16; J gene: TRBJ2-1; D gene: TRBD2; clone size: -
CDR3 DNA: TGCAGCGTCCTCAGGGGCACCGGGGAGCTGTTTTTT; CDR3 protein: CSVLRGTGELFF; V gene: TRBV29-1; CDR3 length: 12; J gene: TRBJ2-2; D gene: -; clone size: -
CDR3 DNA: TGCAGCGCTACGACGGGAGTCAATCAGCCCCAGCATTTT; CDR3 protein: CSATTGVNQPQHF; V gene: TRBV29-1; CDR3 length: 13; J gene: TRBJ1-5; D gene: -; clone size: -
CDR3 DNA: TGTGCCAGCAGCGTAGGGGTAGCAAACTCTGGAAACACCATATATTTT; CDR3 protein: CASSVGVANSGNTIYF; V gene: TRBV9; CDR3 length: 16; J gene: TRBJ1-3; D gene: -; clone size: -
CDR3 DNA: TGTGCAAGTCGCTTACTAGCGGGAGGTTACGAGCAGTACTTC; CDR3 protein: CASRLLAGGYEQYF; V gene: TRBV12-2; CDR3 length: 14; J gene: TRBJ2-7; D gene: -; clone size: -
CDR3 DNA: TGTGCCAGCAGTCGCTCAGGTGAAGCTTTCTTT; CDR3 protein: CASSRSGEAFF; V gene: TRBV12-3/TRBV12-4; CDR3 length: 11; J gene: TRBJ1-1; D gene: -; clone size: few
CDR3 DNA: TGTGCCAGTAGTCTTCTAGCGGGAGGCTACGAGCAGTACTTC; CDR3 protein: CASSLLAGGYEQYF; V gene: TRBV19; CDR3 length: 14; J gene: TRBJ2-7; D gene: TRBD2; clone size: -
CDR3 DNA: TGTGCCAGCAGCGTTCGAGACAGGTGGGAAGAGACCCAGTACTTC; CDR3 protein: CASSVRDRWEETQYF; V gene: TRBV9; CDR3 length: 15; J gene: TRBJ2-5; D gene: -; clone size: -
CDR3 DNA: TGTGCCAGCAGCTGGGGGACAGGCAACTACGAGCAGTACTTC; CDR3 protein: CASSWGTGNYEQYF; V gene: TRBV11-2; CDR3 length: 14; J gene: TRBJ2-7; D gene: TRBD1; clone size: -
CDR3 DNA: TGCAGCGTTGGACAGGCGAACAGGGAGCTGTTTTTT; CDR3 protein: CSVGQANRELFF; V gene: TRBV29-1; CDR3 length: 12; J gene: TRBJ2-2; D gene: -; clone size: -